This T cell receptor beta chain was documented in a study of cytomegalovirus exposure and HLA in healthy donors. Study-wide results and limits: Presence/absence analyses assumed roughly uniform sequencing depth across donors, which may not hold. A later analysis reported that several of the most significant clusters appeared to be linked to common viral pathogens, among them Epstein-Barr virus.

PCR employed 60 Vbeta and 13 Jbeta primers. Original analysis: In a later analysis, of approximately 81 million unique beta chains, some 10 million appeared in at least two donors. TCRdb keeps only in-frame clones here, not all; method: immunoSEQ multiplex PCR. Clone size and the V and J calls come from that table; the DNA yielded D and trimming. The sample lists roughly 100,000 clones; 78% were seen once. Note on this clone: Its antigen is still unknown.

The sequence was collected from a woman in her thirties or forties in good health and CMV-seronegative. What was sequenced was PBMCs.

The CDR3 coding sequence is TGTGCCAGCAGCTTACTCCCGGGACAGGGGGATGGCTACACCTTC. Translation: CASSLLPGQGDGYTF. V is TRBV7-8 and J is TRBJ1-2, with 11 bases matching TRBD1. Trimming took 2 bases from V and 6 from J; bases not matched to a gene: 5. The CDR3 sequence is 15 residues long. Germline V gene sequence: CDR1 SGHVS, CDR2 FQNEAQ.